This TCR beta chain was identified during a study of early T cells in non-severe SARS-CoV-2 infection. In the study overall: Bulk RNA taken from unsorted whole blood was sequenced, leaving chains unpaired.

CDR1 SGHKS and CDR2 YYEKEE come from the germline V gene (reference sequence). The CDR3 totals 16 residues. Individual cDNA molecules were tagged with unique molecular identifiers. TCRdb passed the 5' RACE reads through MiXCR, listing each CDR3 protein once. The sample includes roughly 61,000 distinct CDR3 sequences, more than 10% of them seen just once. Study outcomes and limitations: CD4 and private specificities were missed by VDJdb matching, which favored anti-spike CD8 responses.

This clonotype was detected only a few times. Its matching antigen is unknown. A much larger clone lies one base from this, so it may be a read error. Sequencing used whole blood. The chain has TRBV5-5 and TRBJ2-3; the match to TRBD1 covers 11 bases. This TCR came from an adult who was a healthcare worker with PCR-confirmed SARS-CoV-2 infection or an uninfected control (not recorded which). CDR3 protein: CVSSLDRDRGTDTQYF. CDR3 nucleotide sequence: TGTGTCAGCAGCTTGGACCGGGACAGGGGGACCGATACGCAGTATTTT.